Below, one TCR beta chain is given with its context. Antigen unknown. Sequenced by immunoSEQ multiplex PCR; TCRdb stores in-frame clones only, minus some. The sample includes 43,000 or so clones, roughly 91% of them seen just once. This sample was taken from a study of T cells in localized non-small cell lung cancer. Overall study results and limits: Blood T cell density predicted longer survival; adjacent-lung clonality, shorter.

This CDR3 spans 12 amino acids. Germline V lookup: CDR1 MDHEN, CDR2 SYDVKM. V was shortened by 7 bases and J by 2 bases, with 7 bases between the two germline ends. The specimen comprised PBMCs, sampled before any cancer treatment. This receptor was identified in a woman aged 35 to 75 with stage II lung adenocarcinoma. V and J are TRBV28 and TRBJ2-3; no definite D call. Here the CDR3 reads CASKAPTDTQYF. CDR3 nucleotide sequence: TGTGCCAGCAAAGCCCCCACAGATACGCAGTATTTT.